This is a list of T cell receptor beta chains from one sample in a study of T cells expressing NK-cell markers. Each CDR3 protein gets one entry in TCRdb, which reprocessed the 5' RACE reads and gives no DNA. The table gives 150,000 to 180,000 distinct CDR3 sequences; the top ten clones make up more than 35% of it. Sequenced: blood T cells: a sorted CD56 or NKG2C T cell subset, CD4+ or CD8+ T cells, or bulk PBMC T cells (not recorded which). The receptors stem from a woman aged 50 to 65 in good health. CDR3s include the opening cysteine and the closing phenylalanine or tryptophan.

v_gene: TRBV4-1; j_gene: TRBJ2-1; CDR3aa: CASSQVWGQGNNEQFF
v_gene: TRBV9; j_gene: TRBJ2-5; CDR3aa: CASSQDPVETQYF
v_gene: TRBV27; j_gene: TRBJ1-1; CDR3aa: CASSSQAGVSEGFEAFF
v_gene: TRBV6-2/TRBV6-3; j_gene: TRBJ2-2; CDR3aa: CASSPGLADPYANTGELFF
v_gene: TRBV12-3/TRBV12-4; j_gene: TRBJ1-2; CDR3aa: CASSLAGRGYTF
v_gene: TRBV6-4; j_gene: TRBJ1-1; CDR3aa: CASGGENTEAFF
v_gene: TRBV25-1; j_gene: TRBJ2-2; CDR3aa: CASSETGGWTGLAGELFF
v_gene: TRBV6-5; j_gene: TRBJ2-7; CDR3aa: CASRPQLTYEQYF
v_gene: TRBV7-9; j_gene: TRBJ2-5; CDR3aa: CASSLGGFQETQYF
v_gene: TRBV9; j_gene: TRBJ2-1; CDR3aa: CASSVNDNEQFF
v_gene: TRBV9; j_gene: TRBJ2-6; CDR3aa: CASSVGGASSGANVLTF
v_gene: TRBV6-2/TRBV6-3; j_gene: TRBJ2-1; CDR3aa: CASRSPGSLNEQFF
v_gene: TRBV6-2/TRBV6-3; j_gene: TRBJ2-1; CDR3aa: CASSYDMGQEYNEQFF
v_gene: TRBV3-1; j_gene: TRBJ2-7; CDR3aa: CASSQDVRDRAGYEQYF
v_gene: TRBV7-9; j_gene: TRBJ2-1; CDR3aa: CASTRTDYNEQFF
v_gene: TRBV6-1; j_gene: TRBJ1-1; CDR3aa: CASRRTGTEAFF
v_gene: TRBV10-2; j_gene: TRBJ2-5; CDR3aa: CASRAGYGETQYF